A selection of T cell receptor beta chains follows, all from one sample in a study of blood T cell repertoires in COVID-19. Profiling relied on immunoSEQ multiplex PCR, and the TCRdb table lists in-frame clones only, not all of them. The table records 300,000 to 350,000 clones, around nine tenths of them present only once. The sample taken for sequencing was PBMCs or T cells enriched from blood (not recorded which). The source of these receptors is a man aged 25 to 40 who had recovered from COVID-19. Both conserved end residues are part of each CDR3. D genes are given only for firm matches. Where a row states a size, it is once, few, many or the class of an expanded clone; other rows omit it.

j_call d_call clone_size v_call cdr3_nt cdr3_aa
TRBJ1-1 - - TRBV5-1 TGCGCCAGCAGCTGGGGGGGTCCGTACACTGAAGCTTTCTTT CASSWGGPYTEAFF
TRBJ1-1 TRBD1 - TRBV4-1 TGCGCCAGCAGCCGCAGGGGGCACAGGGAGGACACTGAAGCTTTCTTT CASSRRGHREDTEAFF
TRBJ2-5 - - TRBV7-7 TGTGCCAGCAGCTTAGATGGGGGCGCGGTTGAGACCCAGTACTTC CASSLDGGAVETQYF
TRBJ2-1 - once TRBV10-1 TGCGCCAGCAGTGACTCCCAGGGACAGTTCTTC CASSDSQGQFF
TRBJ2-1 - - TRBV6-5 TGTGCCAGCAGTAGGACAAACAATGAGCAGTTCTTC CASSRTNNEQFF
TRBJ2-7 TRBD1 - TRBV12-3/TRBV12-4 TGTGCCAGCAGTGAGTCCGGGACAGTTGGCCCCTTC CASSESGTVGPF
TRBJ2-5 TRBD1 - TRBV3-1/TRBV3-2 TGTGCCAGCAGCCAACGCCTGGGAGGACAGGGGGGAGAGACCCAGTACTTC CASSQRLGGQGGETQYF
TRBJ1-6 - - TRBV9 TGTGCCAGCAGCGTAATGGAACAGATGCATTCACCCCTCCACTTT CASSVMEQMHSPLHF
TRBJ1-1 - - TRBV19 TGTGCCAGTAGTATAGCCGTCTCGACTCGGGGGAGCACTGAAGCTTTCTTT CASSIAVSTRGSTEAFF
TRBJ1-2 - few TRBV2 TGTGCCAGCAGTGACATCCAAACTAACTATGGCTACACCTTC CASSDIQTNYGYTF
TRBJ2-1 - - TRBV11-3 TGTGCCAGCAGCTTAGGTCAAGGGGTCAATGAGCAGTTCTTC CASSLGQGVNEQFF
TRBJ2-1 TRBD2 - TRBV7-2 TGTGCCAGCAGCTTAGCGGCTAGCGGGGGGATCTTCTCCTACAATGAGCAGTTCTTC CASSLAASGGIFSYNEQFF
TRBJ2-5 - - TRBV7-9 TGTGCCAGCAGCTTGCAACGAGGTACCCGGGGGACCCAGTACTTC CASSLQRGTRGTQYF
TRBJ1-5 TRBD1 few TRBV29-1 TGCAGCGTTGAAAAGGGACAGGGGGCTCATAGCAATCAGCCCCAGCATTTT CSVEKGQGAHSNQPQHF
TRBJ2-2 TRBD1 once TRBV24-1 TGTGCCACCAGTATTACAGGGGGCGTAGGTCGGACCGGGGAGCTGTTTTTT CATSITGGVGRTGELFF
TRBJ1-5 TRBD1 - TRBV6-5 TGTGCCAGCAGCCGGGGACAGGGCACACTGCCCCAGCATTTT CASSRGQGTLPQHF
TRBJ1-6 TRBD1 - TRBV6-5 TGTGCCAGCATCCAGGGACAGCCGAATTCACCCCTCCACTTT CASIQGQPNSPLHF
TRBJ1-2 - - TRBV24-1 TGTGCCACCAGTGAGTCCACAGCGGGGGGCCTCTATGGCTACACCTTC CATSESTAGGLYGYTF
TRBJ2-3 TRBD1 - TRBV9 TGTGCCAGCAGCGTAGAGGGACAGGGGAGCACAGATACGCAGTATTTT CASSVEGQGSTDTQYF
TRBJ1-2 TRBD1 - TRBV7-2 TGTGCCAGCAGCCAAACCGGGACAGGGCCTCATGGCTACACCTTC CASSQTGTGPHGYTF
TRBJ1-2 TRBD1 - TRBV4-1 TGCGCCAGCAGCCAAATCGGACAGGGGGCTTTGGAGGGCTACACCTTC CASSQIGQGALEGYTF
TRBJ1-2 - - TRBV2 TGTGCCAGCAGTGAACCTCCGGGGAACTATGGCTACACCTTC CASSEPPGNYGYTF
TRBJ2-7 TRBD1 - TRBV28 TGTGCCAGCAGAGACAGGGAATTGGGTGAGCAGTACTTC CASRDRELGEQYF
TRBJ1-5 - - TRBV19 TGTGCCAGTACGCGGGGCAATAGCAATCAGCCCCAGCATTTT CASTRGNSNQPQHF
TRBJ2-7 - - TRBV2 TGTGCCAGCATTACGAGCGGTTACGAGCAGTACTTC CASITSGYEQYF
TRBJ1-2 TRBD1 - TRBV5-5 TGTGCCAGCAGCTTCCCAGGGGGCGCCGGCTATGGCTACACCTTC CASSFPGGAGYGYTF
TRBJ1-1 TRBD1 - TRBV6-5 TGTGCCAGCAGCCCGACAGGGTGGGGTGACACTGAAGCTTTCTTT CASSPTGWGDTEAFF
TRBJ2-7 - - TRBV7-2 TGTGCCAGCAGCTTACCCGGACACCCCTACGAGCAGTACTTC CASSLPGHPYEQYF
TRBJ1-5 TRBD1 - TRBV7-2 TGTGCCAGCAGCTTAGAGGGACAGGGGGGATATCAGCCCCAGCATTTT CASSLEGQGGYQPQHF
TRBJ1-4 - - TRBV19 TGTGCCAGTAGTTCATCACCACAGAGTCCTAATGAAAAACTGTTTTTT CASSSSPQSPNEKLFF
TRBJ1-4 - - TRBV7-8 TGTGCCAGCAGTTTCCAGGGGAAGGGGAGTGAAAAACTGTTTTTT CASSFQGKGSEKLFF
TRBJ1-5 TRBD1 - TRBV28 TGTGCCAGCAGTTTACACAGGGGGACAAGCAATCAGCCCCAGCATTTT CASSLHRGTSNQPQHF
TRBJ1-6 TRBD1 - TRBV6-6 TGTGCCAGCAGTTACGGGACAGGAAGCAATTCACCCCTCCACTTT CASSYGTGSNSPLHF